This TCR beta chain was sequenced in a study of cytomegalovirus exposure and HLA in healthy donors. Study details: In terms of ancestry, the Caucasian-associated cluster contained about 81% of the approximately 400 genotyped donors.

The primer mix had 60 Vbeta and 13 Jbeta primers. This table comes from immunoSEQ multiplex PCR, and its TCRdb copy is limited to in-frame clones, with some not included. This sample yields 170,000 or so clones, of which approximately 84% are seen a single time; 4.8% belongs to the top ten. A note on this clone: As yet, its antigen is unknown.

V was pared by 4 bases and J by 2 bases, with 15 bases between. This CDR3 region has 15 residues. CDR1 and CDR2 (germline): SNHLY, FYNNEI. Study outcomes and limitations: Presence/absence analyses rested on an assumption that sequencing depth was roughly uniform across donors. In an earlier analysis, productive rearrangement rates for most beta V segments clustered near 87% or 30%.

Sequenced: PBMCs. This sequence joins TRBV2 and TRBJ2-7; D may be TRBD1 (7 bases). The sequence came from a man between 18 and 29 years old in good health and CMV-seronegative. The CDR3 coding sequence is TGTGCCAGCAGTGTAAGGCGGGACAGTCCCTACGAGCAGTACTTC. This codes for CASSVRRDSPYEQYF.